What follows are 30 T cell receptor beta chains derived from one specimen sequenced in a study of neurological immune-mediated disorders. TCRdb redid the calling of the 5' RACE reads with MiXCR, one entry per CDR3 protein. The repertoire holds 80,000 or so distinct CDR3 sequences, around 9.9% seen once, with 1.5% to 2% in the top ten. Material: PBMCs. The receptors were sampled from a man aged 45 to 65 in good health.

This clonotype has ten or more counts. J is TRBJ2-1 and V is TRBV7-2; TRBD2 is a possible D gene (5 bases). The CDR3 consists of 14 residues. CDR1 is SGHTA, CDR2 FQGNSA, per germline. The germline V and J ends were trimmed by 2 bases and 6 bases, with 11 bases remaining between them. The CDR3 DNA reads TGTGCCAGCAGCTTACGACGGGATCGCAATGAGCAGTTCTTC. Translation gives CASSLRRDRNEQFF.

As regards this clonotype: The DNA is omitted, as the CDR3 cannot be located on it reliably, and the CDR3 follows TCRdb's listing. The V call is TRBV5-1, the J call TRBJ2-3; no DNA check was done on the table's D call, TRBD1. The CDR3 spans 23 amino acids, including both terminal residues. CDR1 and CDR2 (germline): SGHRS, YFSETQ. The CDR3: CASSFYICSARAWDTRLTDTQYF.

This clonotype was detected ten times or more. V and J are TRBV12-3 or TRBV12-4 and TRBJ2-1; D gene unclear. This CDR3 is 13 amino acids long. Trimming took off 3 bases at V and 6 bases at J, with 9 bases between the two ends. The CDR3 region has the DNA TGTGCCAGCAGTTTCGAGGACCTCAATGAGCAGTTCTTC. This encodes CASSFEDLNEQFF.

This clonotype was recorded many times. The genes are TRBV2 and TRBJ2-1; no clear D gene. Germline V CDR1 and CDR2: SNHLY, FYNNEI. The V end lost 5 bases, the J end lost 2 bases, and 1 base lay between the germline ends. This CDR3 spans 11 amino acids. The CDR3 bases are TGTGCCAGCAGTACCTACAATGAGCAGTTCTTC. Amino acids: CASSTYNEQFF.

This clonotype was recorded at least ten times. The V and J genes are TRBV12-3 or TRBV12-4 and TRBJ1-4, with 9 positions matching TRBD1. V trimming: 5 bases; J trimming: 5 bases; junction bases outside the gene matches: 3. CDR3 size: 14 residues. The CDR3 sequence: CASSQQGANEKLFF. CDR3 nucleotides: TGTGCCAGCAGTCAACAGGGGGCGAATGAAAAACTGTTTTTT.

This clonotype was seen repeatedly, ten times or more. This chain links TRBV7-2 with TRBJ1-1; TRBD1 aligns across 9 bases. The V and J ends lost 5 bases and 5 bases, in that order; junction bases with no gene match: 9. The germline V gene has CDR1 SGHTA and CDR2 FQGNSA. The CDR3 has 15 amino acids. The CDR3, as DNA: TGTGCCAGCAGCCCCGAACAGGGGGCAAGAACTGAAGCTTTCTTT. Translated, it gives CASSPEQGARTEAFF.

V gene TRBV7-8 combines with J gene TRBJ1-2, with D maybe TRBD1 (5 bases). The V and J ends lost 0 bases and 5 bases respectively, with 16 bases between them. Germline CDR1 is SGHVS and CDR2 is FQNEAQ. The CDR3 covers 16 residues. CDR3 residues: CASSLAGGSVSYGYTF. The CDR3 region has the DNA TGTGCCAGCAGCTTAGCCGGGGGGTCAGTGAGTTATGGCTACACCTTC.

There are many counts of this clonotype. The chain links TRBV12-3 or TRBV12-4 to TRBJ2-7; D gene uncertain. The CDR3 runs 15 residues. With 3 bases removed from V and 1 base from J, the gap between germline ends came to 13 bases. In DNA, the CDR3 is TGTGCCAGCAGTTTGCGCCTAGGAGCATCCTACGAGCAGTACTTC. This sequence encodes CASSLRLGASYEQYF.

This clonotype has just a few counts. V usage is TRBV27 and J usage is TRBJ1-5; no definite D call. The germline V gene encodes CDR1 MNHEY and CDR2 SMNVEV (reference sequence). There are 13 residues in the CDR3. The germline V and J ends were trimmed by 6 bases and 1 base, with 7 bases remaining between them. CDR3 residues: CASRRWSNQPQHF. The CDR3 DNA reads as TGTGCCAGCAGAAGGTGGAGCAATCAGCCCCAGCATTTT.

This clonotype showed up many times. The chain links TRBV5-1 to TRBJ2-7; TRBD2 aligns across 11 bases. V lost 4 bases to trimming and J lost 2 bases; unmatched junction nucleotides: 5. CDR3 length equals 15 residues. The germline V gene encodes CDR1 SGHRS and CDR2 YFSETQ. In DNA form, the CDR3 reads TGCGCCAGCAGCACCAGACTAGCGGGGCCCTACGAGCAGTACTTC. Translation gives CASSTRLAGPYEQYF.

This clonotype was counted at least ten times. The chain carries TRBV6-5 and TRBJ2-7, with D perhaps matching TRBD2 (6 bases). V gave up 8 bases and J gave up 6 bases, with 17 bases separating them. Per the germline V gene, CDR1 is MNHEY and CDR2 is SVGAGI. The CDR3 has 13 amino acids. The chain's CDR3 is CASAGEGLVEQYF. CDR3 DNA: TGTGCCAGCGCTGGAGAGGGACTTGTCGAGCAGTACTTC.

This clonotype appeared many times. This chain connects TRBV6-1 to TRBJ2-7, with D possibly being TRBD2 (5 bases). Trimming removed 5 bases from V and 0 bases from J, with 11 bases in between. Germline CDR1 reads MNHNS; CDR2 reads SASEGT. The CDR3 has 14 amino acids. This chain's CDR3 is CASSRRESSYEQYF. DNA for the CDR3: TGTGCCAGCAGTAGACGGGAAAGCTCCTACGAGCAGTACTTC.

A remark on this clonotype: At one boundary the junction diverges from the germline segment, which might be a read error. The gene calls are TRBV7-2 and TRBJ2-1, with 10 bases matching TRBD1. The CDR3 contains 14 residues. Germline values: CDR1 SGHTA, CDR2 FQGNSA. The CDR3 region is CASSPGQGRNEHFF. The CDR3 bases are TGTGCCAGCAGCCCGGGACAGGGGAGGAATGAGCATTTCTTC.

The sample holds many counts of this clonotype. This chain links TRBV20-1 with TRBJ2-6; 10 bases are shared with TRBD1. The germline V gene has CDR1 DFQATT and CDR2 SNEGSKA (reference sequence). The CDR3 loop spans 16 amino acids. V trimming: 5 bases; J trimming: 0 bases; junction bases outside the gene matches: 4. CDR3 amino acids: CSAPGQGSSGANVLTF. The CDR3 DNA reads TGCAGTGCTCCGGGACAGGGGAGCTCTGGGGCCAACGTCCTGACTTTC.

Many counts were recorded for this clonotype. The chain links TRBV5-1 to TRBJ2-1, with 7 bases that match TRBD2. The junction had 6 bases not matched to a gene; V was cut back by 0 bases and J by 6 bases. Germline V gives CDR1 SGHRS, CDR2 YFSETQ. The CDR3 runs 15 residues. This chain's CDR3 is CASSLVGLERNEQFF. The CDR3 nucleotides are TGCGCCAGCAGCTTGGTCGGACTAGAGCGCAATGAGCAGTTCTTC.

The V gene is TRBV27, the J gene TRBJ2-3; possible D gene TRBD1, 5 bases. In germline, CDR1 is MNHEY, CDR2 SMNVEV (reference sequence). The germline V and J ends were trimmed by 2 bases and 7 bases, with 22 bases remaining between them. CDR3 length: 17 amino acids. The CDR3, as DNA: TGTGCCAGCAGTTTAATGTCTTTGGGGCTAGAAGTAAATACGCAGTATTTT. Protein sequence: CASSLMSLGLEVNTQYF.

This clonotype was detected only a few times. A much larger clone is a single base away; this may be a read error. The rearrangement uses TRBV12-3 or TRBV12-4 and TRBJ2-2, with 12 bases identical to TRBD1. CDR3 size: 16 residues. DNA for the CDR3: TGTGCCAGCAGTTTAGCGGGGACAGGGGGCACCGGGGAGATGTTTTTT. Protein: CASSLAGTGGTGEMFF.

This clonotype was seen repeatedly, ten times or more. The chain is built from TRBV7-2 and TRBJ2-1; possibly TRBD2 for D (5 bases). The germline V gene encodes CDR1 SGHTA and CDR2 FQGNSA. This CDR3 comprises 17 residues. The germline V and J ends were trimmed by 5 bases and 0 bases, with 17 bases remaining between them. The CDR3 loop is CASSPVGKRSSYNEQFF. Written as DNA, the CDR3 is TGTGCCAGCAGCCCCGTGGGGAAGCGGAGCTCCTACAATGAGCAGTTCTTC.

This clonotype was counted many times. The J gene is TRBJ1-6, the V gene TRBV6-4, with TRBD1 as a possible D gene (5 bases). The germline V gene has CDR1 MRHNA and CDR2 SNTAGT. Trimming shortened V by 5 bases and J by 6 bases, and 8 bases separated the two germline ends. The length of the CDR3 is 13 residues. The CDR3 sequence: CASSPGLNSPLHF. The DNA for the CDR3 is TGTGCCAGCAGTCCAGGGCTTAATTCACCCCTCCACTTT.

This clonotype was seen at least ten times. The chain carries TRBV7-2 and TRBJ1-1, with 7 bases lining up with TRBD1. CDR3 length: 13 amino acids. V lost 8 bases and J lost 5; bases outside the gene matches: 8. Germline values: CDR1 SGHTA, CDR2 FQGNSA. The CDR3 sequence is CASGVQGGTEAFF. DNA of the CDR3: TGTGCCAGCGGAGTTCAGGGGGGGACTGAAGCTTTCTTT. The full variable domain, completed using reference TRBV7-2 and TRBJ1-1, is GAGVSQSPSNKVTEKGKDVELRCDPISGHTALYWYRQSLGQGLEFLIYFQGNSAPDKSGLPSDRFSAERTGGSVSTLTIQRTQQEDSAVYLCASGVQGGTEAFFGQGTRLTVV.

This clonotype occurred many times. The chain uses TRBV9 and TRBJ2-7; the D gene is possibly TRBD2 (5 bases). The germline V and J ends were trimmed by 0 bases and 3 bases, with 10 bases remaining between them. The CDR3 totals 14 residues. The germline CDR1 and CDR2 sequences are SGDLS and YYNGEE. CDR3 DNA: TGTGCCAGCAGCGTAGAGCCTAGCAGCTACGAGCAGTACTTC. Amino acid sequence: CASSVEPSSYEQYF.

This clonotype was seen at least ten times. The V gene is TRBV7-3, the J gene TRBJ1-6; no clear D gene. This CDR3 has 15 residues. Per germline, CDR1 SGHTA and CDR2 FQGTGA. V was pared by 5 bases and J by 0 bases, with 8 bases between. The DNA for the CDR3 is TGTGCCAGCAGCGCACAGAACTCCTATAATTCACCCCTCCACTTT. This encodes CASSAQNSYNSPLHF. The full variable domain, with the rest looked up from reference TRBV7-3 and TRBJ1-6, is GAGVSQTPSNKVTEKGKYVELRCDPISGHTALYWYRQSLGQGPEFLIYFQGTGAADDSGLPNDRFFAVRPEGSVSTLKIQRTERGDSAVYLCASSAQNSYNSPLHFGNGTRLTVT.

This clonotype was detected only a few times. This sequence joins TRBV18 and TRBJ2-1, with 8 bases that match TRBD1. Germline V lookup: CDR1 KGHSH, CDR2 LQKENI. The trim removed 8 bases at V and 7 bases at J, leaving 10 bases unmatched. The CDR3 runs to 14 residues. CDR3 DNA sequence: TGTGCCAGCAGGCCGGACAGGGTGGGAAATGAGCAGTTCTTC. It is translated as CASRPDRVGNEQFF.

The chain joins TRBV24-1 to TRBJ2-2; either TRBD1 or TRBD2 may supply D (6 bases each). The germline CDR1 and CDR2 sequences are KGHDR and SFDVKD. The CDR3 is 15 residues long. The CDR3 region has the DNA TGTTCTACCAGTGAGTCCGGAGGGGGTACCGGGGAGCTGTTTTTT. As protein: CSTSESGGGTGELFF.

This clonotype was observed at least ten times. The chain uses TRBV10-3 and TRBJ2-5, with 10 nucleotides matching TRBD2. From germline, CDR1 is ENHRY and CDR2 SYGVKD. Trimming took 5 bases from V and 5 from J; bases not matched to a gene: 5. There are 14 residues in the CDR3. The CDR3 loop is CAISRLAGSETQYF. CDR3 bases: TGTGCCATCAGTAGACTAGCGGGTAGTGAGACCCAGTACTTC.

In its sample, this clonotype was seen many times. The genes are TRBV11-1 and TRBJ2-3; 8 positions agree with TRBD2. The J segment lost 2 bases and the V segment lost 7 bases, leaving 17 bases of the junction unmatched. CDR1 is SGHAT and CDR2 is FQDESV in the germline V gene (reference sequence). This CDR3 region has 18 residues. The CDR3 DNA is TGTGCCAGCACCACCGGGGTAGCGGGGACTATCTACACAGATACGCAGTATTTT. This translates into CASTTGVAGTIYTDTQYF. The whole variable domain, remainder taken from reference TRBV11-1 and TRBJ2-3, is EAEVAQSPRYKITEKSQAVAFWCDPISGHATLYWYRQILGQGPELLVQFQDESVVDDSQLPKDRFSAERLKGVDSTLKIQPAELGDSAMYLCASTTGVAGTIYTDTQYFGPGTRLTVL.

This clonotype has at least ten counts. The chain links TRBV28 to TRBJ1-1; D gene unclear. Germline assignment: CDR1 MDHEN and CDR2 SYDVKM. This CDR3 is 13 amino acids long. Deletions cut 2 bases from V and 0 bases from J, with 4 bases between. The CDR3 is CASSLRLNTEAFF. The CDR3 DNA sequence: TGTGCCAGCAGTTTAAGGTTGAACACTGAAGCTTTCTTT. Full variable domain (rest looked up from reference TRBV28 and TRBJ1-1): DVKVTQSSRYLVKRTGEKVFLECVQDMDHENMFWYRQDPGLGLRLIYFSYDVKMKEKGDIPEGYSVSREKKERFSLILESASTNQTSMYLCASSLRLNTEAFFGQGTRLTVV.

This clonotype was seen many times. This chain uses TRBV3-1 with TRBJ1-5; the D is unclear. The CDR3 runs 15 residues. V lost 0 bases and J lost 6, with 12 bases in between. Germline-derived CDR1 and CDR2 are LGHDT and YNNKEL (reference sequence). The CDR3 spells CASSQDSGSGQPQHF. DNA for the CDR3: TGTGCCAGCAGCCAAGATTCTGGGTCCGGTCAGCCCCAGCATTTT.

This clonotype was counted many times. V gene TRBV10-3 combines with J gene TRBJ2-7; D gene unclear. The CDR3 is 11 residues long. Germline CDR1 and CDR2: ENHRY and SYGVKD. V gave up 5 bases and J gave up 3 bases, with 5 bases separating them. CDR3 sequence reads: CAISSNYEQYF. CDR3 bases: TGTGCCATCAGTTCGAACTACGAGCAGTACTTC.

The J gene is TRBJ1-1, the V gene TRBV13; D gene unclear. Germline CDR1 PRHDT, CDR2 FYEKMQ (reference sequence). The CDR3 is made up of 15 amino acids. Trimming cost V 6 bases and J 0 bases, with 14 bases left between them. In DNA form, the CDR3 reads TGTGCCAGCAGTTTGGGAGAGAGATTGAACACTGAAGCTTTCTTT. It yields the protein CASSLGERLNTEAFF.